This TCR beta chain was observed in a study of blood T cell repertoires in COVID-19. In the study overall: PBMCs, B-cell-depleted T cells, or T cells provided the cDNA or gDNA that made up the material.

Germline CDR1 reads SEHNR; CDR2 reads FQNEAQ (reference sequence). This CDR3 spans 14 amino acids. Trimming removed 1 base from V and 5 bases from J, with 11 bases in between. The table came from immunoSEQ multiplex PCR; TCRdb's copy has only in-frame clones and leaves some out. Of about 150,000 clones detected, about 87% appear once; the ten largest clones hold 2% to 3%. J is TRBJ1-1 and V is TRBV7-9; D is undetermined. The sequence came from a woman of 80 years or more with COVID-19, enrolled during active disease. Material for sequencing was peripheral blood. The DNA of the CDR3 is TGTGCCAGCAGCTTAGGGGGAGCGGGGACTGAAGCTTTCTTT. Its protein is CASSLGGAGTEAFF.